This passage covers 18 T cell receptor beta chains from one sample sequenced in a study of blood T cell repertoires in COVID-19. Produced via immunoSEQ multiplex PCR; TCRdb's table is partial and in-frame only. The table has 30,000 to 40,000 clones, about nine tenths seen once; the top ten hold around an eighth. The sample taken for sequencing was peripheral blood. The receptor source for this set is a human donor with active COVID-19. The donor label of this sample is uncertain.

This clone was observed a handful of times. This chain connects TRBV2 to TRBJ2-7; 9 positions match TRBD2. V lost 4 bases, J lost 4 bases, and 5 bases stayed unmatched. The CDR3 consists of 14 residues. Germline assignment: CDR1 SNHLY and CDR2 FYNNEI. The CDR3 sequence is CASSGRLAGYEQYF. The CDR3 coding sequence is TGTGCCAGCAGTGGACGGCTAGCGGGATACGAGCAGTACTTC.

The chain couples TRBV19 to TRBJ1-4; D is ambiguous. This CDR3 spans 16 amino acids. The germline V and J ends were trimmed by 6 bases and 0 bases, with 14 bases remaining between them. CDR1 and CDR2 (germline): LNHDA, SQIVND (reference sequence). CDR3 sequence reads: CASRTSTAATNEKLFF. The CDR3 DNA reads TGTGCCAGTAGAACATCCACAGCTGCAACTAATGAAAAACTGTTTTTT.

The J gene is TRBJ2-7, the V gene TRBV20-1; tentative D call: TRBD1 (5 bases). V lost 3 bases and J 6 bases, leaving 9 bases between the germline ends. The CDR3 has 11 residues. CDR1 and CDR2 from the germline V gene are DFQATT and SNEGSKA (reference sequence). The CDR3 protein is CSASSRGEQYF. The CDR3 bases are TGCAGTGCTAGTAGTAGGGGCGAGCAGTACTTC.

The rearrangement joins TRBV6-5 to TRBJ2-3; D perhaps matches TRBD2 (6 bases). V lost 2 bases, J lost 2 bases, and 14 bases lay in between. The CDR3 sequence is 16 residues long. Looked up from germline, CDR1 is MNHEY and CDR2 is SVGAGI. Here the CDR3 DNA reads TGTGCCAGCAGTTACGCCGGGGGAGACTTCACAGATACGCAGTATTTT. Translation gives CASSYAGGDFTDTQYF.

The chain employs TRBV28 and TRBJ2-6; no clear D. Germline loops: CDR1 MDHEN, CDR2 SYDVKM. The CDR3 is 13 residues long. Trimming removed 7 bases at V and 0 bases at J, with 4 bases between. CDR3 nucleotide sequence: TGTGCCAGCACGCGCTCTGGGGCCAACGTCCTGACTTTC. It translates to CASTRSGANVLTF. The full variable domain, rest sourced from reference TRBV28 and TRBJ2-6, is DVKVTQSSRYLVKRTGEKVFLECVQDMDHENMFWYRQDPGLGLRLIYFSYDVKMKEKGDIPEGYSVSREKKERFSLILESASTNQTSMYLCASTRSGANVLTFGAGSRLTVL.

V and J are TRBV18 and TRBJ2-3; 7 bases are a match to TRBD1. This CDR3 has 16 residues. Germline assignment: CDR1 KGHSH and CDR2 LQKENI. Trimming took 3 bases from V and 4 from J; bases not matched to a gene: 10. The CDR3, as DNA: TGTGCCAGCTCACCCCTAGGCTGGACAGGCTCAGATACGCAGTATTTT. This codes for CASSPLGWTGSDTQYF.

This chain links TRBV19 with TRBJ2-1; 9 nucleotides agree with TRBD2. Germline V CDR1 and CDR2: LNHDA, SQIVND (reference sequence). Trimming cost V 5 bases and J 2 bases; bases outside gene matches: 4. The CDR3 extends over 15 amino acids. CDR3 protein: CASSRGGAAYNEQFF. In DNA form, the CDR3 reads TGTGCCAGTAGTCGCGGGGGGGCAGCCTACAATGAGCAGTTCTTC.

This rearrangement joins TRBV5-4 to TRBJ2-5, with 13 bases matching TRBD2. The J segment lost 3 bases and the V segment lost 4 bases, leaving 3 bases of the junction unmatched. This CDR3 has 15 amino acids. Germline-derived CDR1 and CDR2 are SGHNT and YYREEE (reference sequence). The CDR3 region has the DNA TGTGCCAGCAGCCCGGGACTAGCGGGGAAAGAGACCCAGTACTTC. Its translation: CASSPGLAGKETQYF.

The chain couples TRBV13 to TRBJ2-3; tentatively, D is TRBD2 (5 bases). V was shortened by 5 bases and J by 4 bases, with 19 bases between the two germline ends. CDR1 PRHDT and CDR2 FYEKMQ come from the germline V gene (reference sequence). The CDR3 contains 16 residues. The CDR3 is CASSPVGLAGADTQYF. As DNA, the CDR3 is TGTGCCAGCAGCCCCGTTGGGCTAGCTGGGGCAGATACGCAGTATTTT.

This chain links TRBV7-9 with TRBJ1-1, with D perhaps matching TRBD1 (6 bases). V lost 1 base to trimming and J lost 2 bases, with 23 bases between them. This CDR3 spans 19 amino acids. The V gene's germline CDR1 is SEHNR and CDR2 FQNEAQ (reference sequence). The CDR3 spells CASSLGGYSGGRPNTEAFF. The CDR3 nucleotides are TGTGCCAGCAGCTTAGGTGGTTATAGTGGGGGCAGACCTAACACTGAAGCTTTCTTT.

This chain links TRBV6-2 or TRBV6-3 with TRBJ2-5, with 9 bases fitting TRBD1. J lost 7 bases, V lost 2 bases, and 5 bases had no gene match. The germline CDR1 and CDR2 sequences are MNHEY and SVGEGT. The CDR3 loop spans 14 amino acids. CDR3 coding DNA: TGTGCCAGCAGTTACGCGGGACAGGGAGGGACCCAGTACTTC. Translation gives CASSYAGQGGTQYF.

The chain combines TRBV7-9 with TRBJ1-6, with TRBD1 as a possible D gene (5 bases). Per the germline V gene, CDR1 is SEHNR and CDR2 is FQNEAQ (reference sequence). V was clipped by 3 bases and J by 7 bases, with 10 bases between them. The length of the CDR3 is 14 residues. In DNA form, the CDR3 reads TGTGCCAGCAGCTTGCGACAGAAAAATTCACCCCTCCACTTT. Protein product: CASSLRQKNSPLHF.

The chain uses TRBV7-3 and TRBJ2-2; D unclear. This CDR3 comprises 13 residues. Germline lookup yields CDR1 SGHTA and CDR2 FQGTGA. V shed 2 bases and J shed 5 bases, with 6 bases lying between them. CDR3 DNA: TGTGCCAGCAGCTTAGTCAGGACCGGGGAGCTGTTTTTT. Its protein product is CASSLVRTGELFF.

V usage is TRBV5-1 and J usage is TRBJ2-1; 9 nucleotides line up with TRBD2. The germline gives CDR1 SGHRS, CDR2 YFSETQ. Germline trimming cut 4 bases from V and 7 bases from J; bases unmatched to any gene: 12. The CDR3 is made up of 16 amino acids. CDR3 sequence reads: CASSPTGAGGGNEQFF. The CDR3, as DNA: TGCGCCAGCAGCCCGACCGGAGCGGGGGGCGGGAATGAGCAGTTCTTC.

The V gene is TRBV2, the J gene TRBJ2-1; 7 bases are a match to TRBD2. The V gene's germline CDR1 is SNHLY and CDR2 FYNNEI. The V gene end was trimmed by 3 bases and the J gene end by 3 bases; junction bases not matched to a gene: 5. This CDR3 spans 15 amino acids. This chain's CDR3 is CASSDLGGGYNEQFF. For the CDR3, the DNA is TGTGCCAGCAGTGATCTTGGCGGGGGCTACAATGAGCAGTTCTTC.

The chain is built from TRBV6-1 and TRBJ1-1; D unclear. Between the trimmed V and J ends, which lost 1 base and 2 bases, there was a span of 8 bases. The CDR3 contains 14 residues. Germline V CDR1 and CDR2: MNHNS, SASEGT. CDR3 bases: TGTGCCAGCAGTGAAGGGGCATTAAACACTGAAGCTTTCTTT. The encoded protein is CASSEGALNTEAFF.

This chain uses TRBV2 with TRBJ1-2, with 7 bases aligning to TRBD1. CDR3 length equals 14 residues. The J segment lost 6 bases and the V segment lost 3 bases, leaving 7 bases of the junction unmatched. The germline gives CDR1 SNHLY, CDR2 FYNNEI. The CDR3 region is CASSDVGGDNGYTF. The CDR3 nucleotides are TGTGCCAGCAGTGATGTAGGGGGCGACAATGGCTACACCTTC.

The V gene is TRBV4-3, the J gene TRBJ2-5; 10 positions match TRBD2. The CDR3 contains 18 residues. V lost 4 bases, J lost 1 base, and 12 bases stayed unmatched. Germline V gene sequence: CDR1 LGHNA, CDR2 YSLEER. CDR3 coding DNA: TGCGCCAGCAGCCTCAGAGGAACGGCTAGCGGGGGCCAAGAGACCCAGTACTTC. Protein product: CASSLRGTASGGQETQYF.